A single sample gave rise to the 6 T cell receptor beta chains below, sequenced in a study of cytomegalovirus exposure and HLA in healthy donors. PCR was performed using 60 Vbeta and 13 Jbeta primers. Here immunoSEQ multiplex PCR was the method, and the copy in TCRdb shows in-frame clones only, minus some. The table includes 190,000 or so clones, 82% detected once. The sequenced material came from PBMCs. The receptor set was obtained from a boy younger than 10 in good health and CMV-seronegative.

The genes are TRBV5-1 and TRBJ1-1, with D possibly TRBD1 on 5 matching bases. This CDR3 has 16 amino acids. Germline V gene lookup returns CDR1 SGHRS and CDR2 YFSETQ. The V end was cut by 3 bases, the J end by 4 bases, with 19 bases between. Here the CDR3 DNA reads TGCGCCAGCAGCTCCAGCATAGGGGCTCTGGGCACTGAAGCTTTCTTT. It encodes CASSSSIGALGTEAFF. Variable domain in full (rest from reference TRBV5-1 and TRBJ1-1): KAGVTQTPRYLIKTRGQQVTLSCSPISGHRSVSWYQQTPGQGLQFLFEYFSETQRNKGNFPGRFSGRQFSNSRSEMNVSTLELGDSALYLCASSSSIGALGTEAFFGQGTRLTVV.

V is TRBV7-9 and J is TRBJ2-3; D perhaps matches TRBD2 (5 bases). Trimming left V 0 bases short and J 3 bases short, with 13 bases between. This CDR3 contains 16 residues. Germline values: CDR1 SEHNR, CDR2 FQNEAQ (reference sequence). CDR3 residues: CASSLAPGKRTDTQYF. DNA for the CDR3: TGTGCCAGCAGCTTAGCGCCGGGGAAAAGGACAGATACGCAGTATTTT.

The chain couples TRBV4-1 to TRBJ2-1; TRBD2 matches 10 bases. V was pared by 4 bases and J by 4 bases, with 1 base of the junction left unmatched. CDR1 and CDR2 (germline): MGHRA, YSYEKL. The CDR3 consists of 14 residues. DNA for the CDR3: TGCGCCAGCAGCCGTAGCGGGGGGTACAATGAGCAGTTCTTC. Translation gives CASSRSGGYNEQFF.

This clone was counted once. The chain recombines TRBV7-9 with TRBJ1-2, with D unresolved. The germline gives CDR1 SEHNR, CDR2 FQNEAQ (reference sequence). CDR3 length: 13 residues. Deletions cut 4 bases from V and 1 base from J, with 7 bases between. CDR3 protein: CASSSRDNYGYTF. CDR3 sequence (DNA): TGTGCCAGCAGCTCTCGGGATAACTATGGCTACACCTTC.

This clone was detected a few times. This sequence joins TRBV6-1 and TRBJ1-2; 10 bases line up with TRBD1. Unmatched junction bases numbered 5, after V lost 7 bases and J lost 6 bases. Germline V gene data show CDR1 as MNHNS and CDR2 as SASEGT. This CDR3 has 13 residues. The CDR3 nucleotides read TGTGCCAGCACCTCGGGGACAGGGGATGGCTACACCTTC. Amino acids: CASTSGTGDGYTF.

The chain employs TRBV5-6 and TRBJ1-2; a weak D match, TRBD1 (6 bases). The CDR3 contains 13 residues. Deletions cut 0 bases from V and 5 bases from J, with 8 bases between. The germline CDR1 and CDR2 sequences are SGHDT and YYEEEE. CDR3 nucleotides: TGTGCCAGCAGCTTGGCCCAGGGGTATGGCTACACCTTC. It yields the protein CASSLAQGYGYTF. The whole variable domain, remainder taken from reference TRBV5-6 and TRBJ1-2, is DAGVTQSPTHLIKTRGQQVTLRCSPKSGHDTVSWYQQALGQGPQFIFQYYEEEERQRGNFPDRFSGHQFPNYSSELNVNALLLGDSALYLCASSLAQGYGYTFGSGTRLTVV.